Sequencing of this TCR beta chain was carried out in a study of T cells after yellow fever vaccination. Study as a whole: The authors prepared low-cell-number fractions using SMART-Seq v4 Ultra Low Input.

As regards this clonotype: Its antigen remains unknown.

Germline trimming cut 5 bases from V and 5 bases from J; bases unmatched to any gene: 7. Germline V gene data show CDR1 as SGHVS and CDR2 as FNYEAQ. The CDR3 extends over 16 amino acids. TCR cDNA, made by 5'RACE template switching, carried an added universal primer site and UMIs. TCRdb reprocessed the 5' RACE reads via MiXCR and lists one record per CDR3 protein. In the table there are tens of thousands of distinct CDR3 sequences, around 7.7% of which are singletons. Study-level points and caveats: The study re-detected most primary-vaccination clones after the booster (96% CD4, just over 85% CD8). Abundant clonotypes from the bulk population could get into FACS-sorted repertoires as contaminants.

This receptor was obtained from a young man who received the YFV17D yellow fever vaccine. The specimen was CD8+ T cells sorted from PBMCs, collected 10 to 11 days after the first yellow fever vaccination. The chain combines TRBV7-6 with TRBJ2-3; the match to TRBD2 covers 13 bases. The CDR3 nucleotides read TGTGCCAGCAGCCTCACTAGCGGGGGGGCCGTAGATACGCAGTATTTT. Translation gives CASSLTSGGAVDTQYF.